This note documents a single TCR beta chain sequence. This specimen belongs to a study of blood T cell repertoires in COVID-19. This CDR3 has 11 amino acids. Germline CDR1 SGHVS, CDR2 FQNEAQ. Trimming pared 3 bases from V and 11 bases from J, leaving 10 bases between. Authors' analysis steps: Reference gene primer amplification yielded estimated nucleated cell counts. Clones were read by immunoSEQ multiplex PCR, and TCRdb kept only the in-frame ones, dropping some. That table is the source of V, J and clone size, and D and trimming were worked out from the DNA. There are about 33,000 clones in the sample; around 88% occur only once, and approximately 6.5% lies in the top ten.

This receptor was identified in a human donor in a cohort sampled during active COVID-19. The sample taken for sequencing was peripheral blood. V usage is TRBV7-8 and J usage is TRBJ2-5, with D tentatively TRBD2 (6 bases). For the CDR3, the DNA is TGTGCCAGCAGCTTGGTGGGGACTCAGTACTTC. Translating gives CASSLVGTQYF.